A single sample is the source of the 29 T cell receptor beta chains below, sequenced in a study of long-term antiretroviral therapy in people with HIV. Researchers report immunoSEQ v3.0 was run at survey level. Assay used: immunoSEQ multiplex PCR; TCRdb lists only in-frame clones, some missing. The sample lists about 33,000 clones, approximately 96% seen once, with under 2.5% in the top ten. Specimen: unsorted PBMCs, collected approximately 6.5 years after starting antiretroviral therapy. These receptors were obtained from a man aged 25 to 40 with HIV.

The rearrangement joins TRBV14 to TRBJ2-3; the D is unclear. The ends were cut back, 0 bases at V and 1 base at J, with 14 bases in the middle. The CDR3 is made up of 17 amino acids. CDR1 SGHDN and CDR2 FVKESK come from the germline V gene. CDR3 sequence reads: CASSQDLGRRGTDTQYF. The CDR3 DNA is TGTGCCAGCAGCCAAGATCTCGGGCGGAGAGGCACAGATACGCAGTATTTT.

V gene TRBV10-3 combines with J gene TRBJ2-7, with 9 nucleotides matching TRBD2. Trimming took 10 bases from V and 4 from J; bases not matched to a gene: 8. The CDR3 has 13 amino acids. From germline, CDR1 is ENHRY and CDR2 SYGVKD. Written as DNA, the CDR3 is TGTGCCACCGGTAGCGGGAGAGAATACGAGCAGTACTTC. Protein: CATGSGREYEQYF.

The rearrangement joins TRBV27 to TRBJ1-1; 8 bases are shared with TRBD1. CDR1 is MNHEY and CDR2 is SMNVEV in the germline V gene (reference sequence). The CDR3 totals 14 residues. J lost 4 bases, V lost 8 bases, and 9 bases had no gene match. Here the CDR3 reads CASVPTGVSTEAFF. The CDR3 DNA follows: TGTGCCAGCGTCCCGACAGGGGTGAGCACTGAAGCTTTCTTT.

The V and J genes are TRBV7-9 and TRBJ2-3; 8 bases fit TRBD2. Germline values: CDR1 SEHNR, CDR2 FQNEAQ (reference sequence). The ends lost 3 bases at V and 2 bases at J; junction bases unmatched: 4. The CDR3 has 15 residues. CDR3 sequence: CASSFSGTNTDTQYF. CDR3 bases: TGTGCCAGCAGCTTTAGCGGGACAAACACAGATACGCAGTATTTT.

This clone appeared a single time. The CDR3 bases are TGTGCCAGCAGGCCCGGAGAGGCTTTCTTT. Its protein is CASRPGEAFF. This rearrangement joins TRBV6-6 to TRBJ1-1; no definite D call. Germline-derived CDR1 and CDR2 are MNHNY and SVGAGI (reference sequence). V was trimmed by 6 bases and J by 11 bases, leaving 10 bases between them. This CDR3 has 10 residues.

The chain combines TRBV2 with TRBJ2-2; 7 bases are shared with TRBD2. The germline gives CDR1 SNHLY, CDR2 FYNNEI. J was trimmed by 6 bases and V by 6 bases; bases with no gene match: 16. This CDR3 has 17 residues. CDR3 residues: CASSDSPGLLGAGELFF. DNA for the CDR3: TGTGCCAGCAGCGATTCGCCGGGACTACTTGGTGCCGGGGAGCTGTTTTTT.

V gene TRBV6-5 combines with J gene TRBJ1-1, with D tentatively TRBD1 (6 bases). The germline gives CDR1 MNHEY, CDR2 SVGAGI. The ends were cut back, 0 bases at V and 7 bases at J, with 9 bases in the middle. The CDR3 extends over 13 amino acids. This chain's CDR3 is CASSYSGASEAFF. CDR3 DNA: TGTGCCAGCAGTTACTCGGGGGCGAGTGAAGCTTTCTTT.

This chain joins TRBV30 and TRBJ2-3, with 10 bases lining up with TRBD2. The CDR3 has 16 residues. The V gene end was trimmed by 3 bases and the J gene end by 4 bases; junction bases not matched to a gene: 10. Germline CDR1 is GTSNPN and CDR2 is SVGIG (reference sequence). The CDR3 DNA reads as TGTGCCTGGAGGAGGGGGTGGAGCGGGAGGGCAGATACGCAGTATTTT. It yields the protein CAWRRGWSGRADTQYF.

The J gene is TRBJ1-5, the V gene TRBV29-1, with TRBD1 as a possible D gene (5 bases). Trimming removed 4 bases from V and 7 bases from J, with 14 bases in between. The CDR3 totals 13 residues. Germline CDR1 is SQVTM and CDR2 is ANQGSEA. The CDR3, as DNA: TGCAGCGTTGGTGAGACAGCAAGGCAGCCCCAGCATTTT. Translating it yields CSVGETARQPQHF.

The rearrangement links TRBV27 to TRBJ2-2; the D gene is possibly TRBD1 (5 bases). The CDR3 runs to 14 residues. V gave up 4 bases and J gave up 1 base, with 7 bases separating them. The germline V gene encodes CDR1 MNHEY and CDR2 SMNVEV (reference sequence). The CDR3 spells CASSWGLNTGELFF. CDR3 DNA sequence: TGTGCCAGCAGTTGGGGCTTGAACACCGGGGAGCTGTTTTTT.

The chain carries TRBV7-2 and TRBJ1-1, with D unresolved. The germline gives CDR1 SGHTA, CDR2 FQGNSA. The CDR3 totals 13 residues. Trimming stripped 3 bases from V and 11 bases from J, with 16 bases between. CDR3 sequence: CASSFEGRGGAFF. The CDR3 DNA sequence: TGTGCCAGCAGCTTTGAGGGTCGGGGTGGGGCTTTCTTT.

On this clone: One end of the junction does not line up with germline, which may come from a read error. This chain uses TRBV6-5 with TRBJ2-1; TRBD1 aligns across 7 bases. The length of the CDR3 is 14 residues. CDR1 is MNHEY and CDR2 is SVGAGI in the germline V gene. Here the CDR3 reads CVSKDRTGIREQFF. The DNA for the CDR3 is TGTGTCAGCAAAGACAGGACAGGTATTCGTGAGCAGTTCTTC.

This clone was seen a single time. The chain is built from TRBV4-3 and TRBJ2-1; 8 bases agree with TRBD2. The CDR3 contains 16 residues. After removal of 2 bases from V and 2 bases from J, the junction contained 5 bases not matched to a gene. Germline V lookup: CDR1 LGHNA, CDR2 YSLEER. CDR3 coding DNA: TGCGCCAGCAGCCAAAGCGGGGGCCTCACCTACAATGAGCAGTTCTTC. It is translated as CASSQSGGLTYNEQFF.

The chain carries TRBV15 and TRBJ1-5, with D perhaps TRBD1 (6 bases). The ends were cut back, 0 bases at V and 6 bases at J, with 12 bases in the middle. The CDR3 runs to 15 residues. Looked up from germline, CDR1 is LNHNV and CDR2 is YYDKDF (reference sequence). The CDR3 is CATSRDRGKGQPQHF. The CDR3 region has the DNA TGTGCCACCAGCAGAGACAGGGGAAAGGGTCAGCCCCAGCATTTT.

The V call is TRBV4-3, the J call TRBJ1-2, with D hard to call. The germline V gene has CDR1 LGHNA and CDR2 YSLEER. The CDR3 spans 14 residues. The germline V and J ends were trimmed by 4 bases and 2 bases, with 11 bases remaining between them. This CDR3 is CASSPRRGNYGYTF. CDR3 bases: TGCGCCAGCAGCCCTAGGAGAGGAAACTATGGCTACACCTTC.

The chain employs TRBV7-6 and TRBJ2-2, with D perhaps TRBD2 (6 bases). The V and J ends lost 1 base and 4 bases respectively, with 13 bases between them. CDR1 SGHVS and CDR2 FNYEAQ come from the germline V gene. The CDR3 covers 16 residues. CDR3 residues: CASSLGGGRGTGELFF. CDR3 in DNA: TGTGCCAGCAGCTTAGGAGGAGGGCGGGGCACCGGGGAGCTGTTTTTT.

The gene calls are TRBV4-3 and TRBJ2-7; 10 bases agree with TRBD1. The length of the CDR3 is 15 residues. Losses at the gene ends were 4 bases for V and 3 bases for J; bases not matched to a gene: 6. CDR1 and CDR2 (germline): LGHNA, YSLEER. CDR3 sequence (DNA): TGCGCCAGCAGCCGGAGGACAGGGGGTTTCTACGAGCAGTACTTC. It is translated as CASSRRTGGFYEQYF.

V and J are TRBV19 and TRBJ2-2; TRBD2 matches 9 bases. CDR1 LNHDA and CDR2 SQIVND come from the germline V gene (reference sequence). With 3 bases clipped from V and 4 bases from J, the junction kept 3 bases outside the gene matches. This CDR3 region has 15 residues. The CDR3 region is CASSISGSATGELFF. Written as DNA, the CDR3 is TGTGCCAGTAGTATTAGCGGGAGTGCCACCGGGGAGCTGTTTTTT.

This clone was recorded only once. This chain links TRBV27 with TRBJ1-1; maybe TRBD1 (5 bases). CDR3 length: 15 amino acids. CDR1 and CDR2 (germline): MNHEY, SMNVEV (reference sequence). The V and J ends lost 1 base and 3 bases respectively, with 12 bases between them. In nucleotides, the CDR3 is TGTGCCAGCAGTTTATGGGGCGACCTGGACACTGAAGCTTTCTTT. This codes for CASSLWGDLDTEAFF.

J is TRBJ2-7 and V is TRBV30; the D is unclear. Germline V gene data show CDR1 as GTSNPN and CDR2 as SVGIG (reference sequence). V lost 2 bases to trimming and J lost 6 bases, with 14 bases between them. This CDR3 is built from 13 residues. This CDR3 is CAWSLDIIREQYF. The CDR3 DNA follows: TGTGCCTGGAGTTTGGATATCATACGCGAGCAGTACTTC.

The rearrangement links TRBV18 to TRBJ2-1; weak D call: TRBD2 (5 bases). This CDR3 spans 16 amino acids. Germline V gene lookup returns CDR1 KGHSH and CDR2 LQKENI. Trimming removed 6 bases from V and 2 bases from J, with 17 bases in between. CDR3 in amino acids: CASSLGVPATYNEQFF. CDR3 coding DNA: TGTGCCAGCTCCCTCGGGGTGCCAGCGACCTACAATGAGCAGTTCTTC.

As DNA, the CDR3 is TGTGCCAGCAGGGAGGGGACCAAGGAAAAACTGTTTTTT. Residues: CASREGTKEKLFF. V and J are TRBV25-1 and TRBJ1-4; D possibly corresponds to TRBD1 (5 bases). This CDR3 has 13 residues. V was cut by 6 bases and J by 8 bases, with 13 bases left in between. Germline V CDR1 and CDR2: MGHDK, SYGVNS.

Of note for this clone: Mismatch with germline at one junction end may stem from a read error. The sample contains more than one DNA sequence encoding this CDR3. The J gene is TRBJ1-1, the V gene TRBV5-1; maybe TRBD1 (5 bases). Germline V gene sequence: CDR1 SGHRS, CDR2 YFSETQ. This CDR3 contains 17 residues. The DNA for the CDR3 is TGCGCCAGCAGCTTGGAGCCAGGGTCAATCATGAACACTGAAGCCTTCTTT. It specifies CASSLEPGSIMNTEAFF.

In the case of this clone: The junction differs from germline at one of its ends, possibly a read error. The chain combines TRBV2 with TRBJ1-5; maybe TRBD1 (5 bases). This CDR3 region has 19 residues. Germline lookup yields CDR1 SNHLY and CDR2 FYNNEI. The CDR3 loop is CASSEGPVTEFNSNQPQHF. The CDR3 DNA reads as TGTGCCAGCAGTGAGGGACCCGTTACGGAATTTAATAGCAACCAGCCCCAGCATTTT.

The rearrangement uses TRBV19 and TRBJ1-5; D is ambiguous. The germline V gene encodes CDR1 LNHDA and CDR2 SQIVND (reference sequence). The length of the CDR3 is 13 residues. V was clipped by 3 bases and J by 4 bases, with 7 bases between them. The CDR3 nucleotides read TGTGCCAGTAGTATGGAGGTTAATCAGCCCCAGCATTTT. Protein sequence: CASSMEVNQPQHF.

The J gene is TRBJ2-7, the V gene TRBV27; 11 nucleotides agree with TRBD2. From germline, CDR1 is MNHEY and CDR2 SMNVEV (reference sequence). This CDR3 has 15 amino acids. The V segment lost 5 bases and the J segment 2 bases; nucleotides outside the gene matches: 5. The CDR3 DNA follows: TGTGCCAGCAGTACGGGACTAGCGGTCGCCTACGAGCAGTACTTC. Its translation: CASSTGLAVAYEQYF.

The rearrangement uses TRBV7-9 and TRBJ1-5; no definite D call. Germline lookup yields CDR1 SEHNR and CDR2 FQNEAQ (reference sequence). V lost 1 base and J 9 bases, leaving 10 bases between the germline ends. This CDR3 is built from 13 residues. In nucleotides, the CDR3 is TGTGCCAGCAGCTTAGACAACGGGTGGCCCCAGCATTTT. This translates into CASSLDNGWPQHF.

The rearrangement joins TRBV27 to TRBJ1-2; TRBD1 might be the D (6 bases). V gave up 6 bases and J gave up 3 bases, with 14 bases separating them. This CDR3 contains 14 residues. CDR1 MNHEY and CDR2 SMNVEV come from the germline V gene (reference sequence). CDR3 bases: TGTGCCAGCAGAAGGACAGAGACTCACTATGGCTACACCTTC. This gives the protein CASRRTETHYGYTF.

V is TRBV27 and J is TRBJ2-7, with D unresolved. Germline V CDR1 and CDR2: MNHEY, SMNVEV (reference sequence). The V end was cut by 2 bases, the J end by 1 base, with 6 bases between. The CDR3 consists of 13 residues. CDR3 loop: CASSLGRSYEQYF. The CDR3 DNA reads TGTGCCAGCAGTTTAGGACGTTCCTACGAGCAGTACTTC.